A single sample gave rise to the 12 T cell receptor beta chains below, sequenced in a study of Tregs in tolerant kidney transplant recipients. The method was immunoSEQ multiplex PCR; TCRdb's version includes in-frame clones alone and lacks a portion of them. This sample's table reports roughly 48,000 clones. The source material was CD4+ T cells from blood, sampled before the transplant. The receptors here all came from a human donor who received a combined kidney and bone marrow transplant.

Note on this clone: Read sequence stops 3 residues before the CDR3 end, and the germline J gene provides the missing end. This sequence joins TRBV29-1 and TRBJ1-1, with 10 bases aligning to TRBD1. CDR1 SQVTM and CDR2 ANQGSEA come from the germline V gene. CDR3 length: 14 amino acids. V was clipped by 4 bases and J by 4 bases; unmatched bases: 6. CDR3 sequence: CSVGGQGSGTEAFF. The CDR3 bases that were read are TGCAGCGTTGGGGGACAGGGGTCGGGCACTGAA.

The CDR3 sequence is CASRLAVAFGTEAFF. CDR3 DNA, as far as it was read: TGTGCAAGTCGCTTAGCGGTCGCCTTCGGCACTGAA. The chain uses TRBV11-3 and TRBJ1-1, with D uncertain. Coverage ceases 3 residues before the CDR3 finishes, and the germline J gene fills in the end. Looked up from germline, CDR1 is SGHNT and CDR2 is YENEEA. This CDR3 region has 15 residues.

In regard to this clone: The read comes to an end 3 residues before the CDR3 does, leaving the germline J gene to fill in the end. The V call is TRBV19, the J call TRBJ1-2; D uncertain. The CDR3 is made up of 12 amino acids. CDR1 and CDR2 (germline): LNHDA, SQIVND (reference sequence). V lost 6 bases, J lost 2 bases, and 7 bases lay in between. The CDR3 DNA, read in part, is TGTGCCAGTAGGTTTCAGAACTATGGC. Its protein product is CASRFQNYG. The CDR3 as a whole reads CASRFQNYGYTF.

In regard to this clone: Coverage ceases 3 residues before the CDR3 finishes, and the germline J gene fills in the end. The rearrangement joins TRBV5-6 to TRBJ2-3, with D unresolved. Per the germline V gene, CDR1 is SGHDT and CDR2 is YYEEEE. This CDR3 is 12 amino acids long. Trimming pared 3 bases from V and 5 bases from J, leaving 7 bases between. Here the CDR3 reads CASSSNEDTQYF. CDR3 bases read: TGTGCCAGCAGCTCTAACGAAGATACG.

As concerns this clone: The read stops 3 residues short of the end of the CDR3; the missing end is completed from the germline J gene. This chain joins TRBV19 and TRBJ2-7; TRBD2 matches at 12 bases. Germline loops: CDR1 LNHDA, CDR2 SQIVND (reference sequence). This CDR3 has 15 amino acids. V shed 5 bases and J 0 bases; nucleotides not matched to a gene: 2. The CDR3 here is CASSLTSGSSYEQYF. The DNA read from the CDR3 is TGTGCCAGTAGTTTGACTAGCGGGAGCTCCTACGAG.

In the case of this clone: With the read ending 3 residues before the CDR3 end, the germline J gene is used to fill in that end. V usage is TRBV2 and J usage is TRBJ2-1; the D is unclear. The CDR3 has 13 amino acids. Germline assignment: CDR1 SNHLY and CDR2 FYNNEI. The V end lost 7 bases, the J end lost 7 bases, and 14 bases lay between the germline ends. The covered CDR3 bases are TGTGCCAGCACCCCCACTCCCGGTAATGAG. Translating it yields CASTPTPGNE. The full CDR3 protein is CASTPTPGNEQFF.

A word on this clone: The read ends 3 residues shy of where the CDR3 ends; the end is completed using the germline J gene. This sequence joins TRBV30 and TRBJ2-7, with 7 bases lining up with TRBD1. Trimming at V came to 4 bases and at J to 6 bases, leaving 3 bases not matched to a gene. This CDR3 comprises 11 residues. Germline CDR1 reads GTSNPN; CDR2 reads SVGIG (reference sequence). The DNA read from the CDR3 is TGTGCCTGGAAAACAGGGGTCGAG. Translation gives CAWKTGVE. The full CDR3 sequence reads CAWKTGVEQYF.

A note on this clone: Read sequence stops 3 residues before the CDR3 end, and the germline J gene provides the missing end. This chain connects TRBV6-2 or TRBV6-3 to TRBJ1-1; D remains unclear. This CDR3 has 14 amino acids. CDR1 is MNHEY, CDR2 SVGEGT, per germline. CDR3 region: CASSYSSLSGKAFF. CDR3 bases read: TGTGCCAGCAGTTACTCCTCTCTTAGCGGTAAG.

As concerns this clone: The sequence runs out 3 residues before the end of the CDR3; the remainder is reconstructed from the germline J gene. The chain uses TRBV7-3 and TRBJ2-7; 7 bases map to TRBD1. Trimming took 4 bases from V and 0 from J; bases not matched to a gene: 3. This CDR3 region has 14 residues. Germline V gene data show CDR1 as SGHTA and CDR2 as FQGTGA. CDR3 residues: CASSSQGNSYEQYF. The CDR3 bases that were read are TGTGCCAGCAGCTCACAGGGGAACTCCTACGAG.

On this clone: The read ends 3 residues early relative to the CDR3; the germline J gene fills the gap. V and J are TRBV20-1 and TRBJ2-3, with 14 bases identical to TRBD2. Germline assignment: CDR1 DFQATT and CDR2 SNEGSKA (reference sequence). This CDR3 contains 18 residues. Unmatched junction bases numbered 12, after V lost 3 bases and J lost 4 bases. Incomplete CDR3 DNA: TGCAGTGCTAGGGGGACTAGCGGGAGTTACGGGCAGCCAGATACG. Its translation: CSARGTSGSYGQPDT. The whole CDR3 sequence reads CSARGTSGSYGQPDTQYF.

A note on this clone: The read stops 3 residues short of the end of the CDR3; the missing end is completed from the germline J gene. V is TRBV6-2 or TRBV6-3 and J is TRBJ1-5, with 7 bases aligning to TRBD1. The CDR3 totals 12 residues. Germline loops: CDR1 MNHEY, CDR2 SVGEGT. Trimming cost V 9 bases and J 7 bases; bases outside gene matches: 6. The DNA read from the CDR3 is TGTGCCAGTAAACAGGGGTTGCAGCCC. The encoded protein is CASKQGLQP. The full-length CDR3 reads as CASKQGLQPQHF.

Comment on this clone: The CDR3 end is not reached by the read, which stops 3 residues before it; the germline J gene fills it in. The gene calls are TRBV20-1 and TRBJ2-7, with 12 bases matching TRBD2. Germline CDR1 reads DFQATT; CDR2 reads SNEGSKA (reference sequence). Trimming cost V 6 bases and J 5 bases; bases outside gene matches: 8. The CDR3 loop spans 14 amino acids. Partial CDR3 DNA: TGCAGTGCACCTGCTAGCGGGAGGGCCCACGAG. Its translation: CSAPASGRAHE. The CDR3, in full, reads CSAPASGRAHEQYF.